The 21 T cell receptor beta chains in this list originate from one sample, sequenced in a study of preoperative IRX-2 immunotherapy in early breast cancer. Sequenced by immunoSEQ multiplex PCR; TCRdb stores in-frame clones only, minus some. The table lists 7,000 to 9,000 clones, about 84% of them singletons. Treatment here: preoperative locoregional IRX-2 cytokine immunotherapy. The material was tumor tissue, obtained after IRX-2 immunotherapy. The receptors come from a human donor with breast cancer.

The chain has TRBV6-8 and TRBJ2-6; tentative D call: TRBD1 (6 bases). CDR3 length equals 18 residues. V lost 0 bases and J 0 bases, leaving 12 bases between the germline ends. CDR1 is MNHGY, CDR2 SAAAGT, per germline. The CDR3 DNA reads TGTGCCAGCAGTTACTCGAGACAGGTTGACTCTGGGGCCAACGTCCTGACTTTC. It is translated as CASSYSRQVDSGANVLTF.

This clone was observed a single time. This sequence joins TRBV7-5 and TRBJ2-7; TRBD2, the D gene given by the table, was not confirmed from the DNA. TRBV7-5 is listed as a pseudogene. The CDR3 sequence is 14 residues long. CDR3: CASSLEPYSYEQYF. As DNA, the CDR3 is TGTGCCAGCAGCTTAGAACCCTATTCCTACGAGCAGTACTTC.

The chain uses TRBV6-8 and TRBJ1-4; the match to TRBD1 covers 7 bases. The germline V gene has CDR1 MNHGY and CDR2 SAAAGT. V was clipped by 10 bases and J by 2 bases; unmatched bases: 7. This CDR3 comprises 14 residues. The CDR3 sequence: CAIAPGQTNEKLFF. The DNA for the CDR3 is TGTGCCATCGCTCCGGGACAGACTAATGAAAAACTGTTTTTT.

The chain has TRBV19 and TRBJ2-2; TRBD1 matches at 7 bases. V gave up 4 bases and J gave up 4 bases; unmatched junction bases: 6. Germline lookup yields CDR1 LNHDA and CDR2 SQIVND (reference sequence). CDR3 length: 15 residues. For the CDR3, the DNA is TGTGCCAGTAGTAGAGGGACAGAGACCACCGGGGAGCTGTTTTTT. Translated: CASSRGTETTGELFF.

This clone was recorded only once. The V gene is TRBV5-1, the J gene TRBJ2-1; the D is unclear. The CDR3 extends over 15 amino acids. Germline CDR1 reads SGHRS; CDR2 reads YFSETQ. V was cut by 4 bases and J by 3 bases, with 14 bases left in between. CDR3 sequence (DNA): TGCGCCAGCAGCCCTGAGATCGCCGTCTACAATGAGCAGTTCTTC. Translated: CASSPEIAVYNEQFF.

The rearrangement joins TRBV6-4 to TRBJ1-2; weak D call: TRBD1 (5 bases). From germline, CDR1 is MRHNA and CDR2 SNTAGT. The CDR3 totals 14 residues. The V end was cut by 6 bases, the J end by 3 bases, with 14 bases between. DNA for the CDR3: TGTGCCAGCAGCCGGCAGGGATATGACTATGGCTACACCTTC. It is translated as CASSRQGYDYGYTF.

This rearrangement joins TRBV29-1 to TRBJ2-2; 9 nucleotides match TRBD2. The ends lost 4 bases at V and 2 bases at J; junction bases unmatched: 8. In germline, CDR1 is SQVTM, CDR2 ANQGSEA. The CDR3 runs 16 residues. The CDR3 coding sequence is TGCAGCGTTGGAGGGGTAGCGGGGGTTAACACCGGGGAGCTGTTTTTT. Residues: CSVGGVAGVNTGELFF.

V usage is TRBV6-8 and J usage is TRBJ2-5; TRBD2 might be the D (5 bases). The germline V gene has CDR1 MNHGY and CDR2 SAAAGT. V was pared by 5 bases and J by 5 bases, with 18 bases between. This CDR3 contains 15 residues. Written as DNA, the CDR3 is TGTGCCAGCAGTGACGGGCCGGGGAGAGTCGAGACCCAGTACTTC. Translated: CASSDGPGRVETQYF.

This chain uses TRBV28 with TRBJ2-2; D is unclear. V lost 2 bases, J lost 6 bases, and 7 bases lay in between. The CDR3 consists of 13 residues. Per germline, CDR1 MDHEN and CDR2 SYDVKM. CDR3 region: CASSLVSPGELFF. The CDR3 DNA reads as TGTGCCAGCAGTTTAGTTTCCCCCGGGGAGCTGTTTTTT.

The chain joins TRBV14 to TRBJ2-7; D ambiguous. The CDR3 consists of 15 residues. V shed 0 bases and J shed 8 bases, with 17 bases lying between them. Germline V gene sequence: CDR1 SGHDN, CDR2 FVKESK. The chain's CDR3 is CASSQEGRALIKQYF. CDR3 sequence (DNA): TGTGCCAGCAGCCAAGAAGGCAGAGCTCTCATAAAGCAGTACTTC.

CDR3 DNA: TGTGCCAGCAGCACCGACCACAGGGGCCTATTGAACTATGGCTACACCTTC. Protein product: CASSTDHRGLLNYGYTF. The chain uses TRBV14 and TRBJ1-2, with 7 bases lining up with TRBD1. This CDR3 has 17 amino acids. Germline lookup yields CDR1 SGHDN and CDR2 FVKESK. J gave up 2 bases and V 5 bases, and 14 bases lay outside the gene matches.

This chain joins TRBV29-1 and TRBJ1-2, with 7 bases aligning to TRBD1. CDR3 length: 12 residues. CDR1 is SQVTM and CDR2 is ANQGSEA in the germline V gene. After removal of 5 bases from V and 4 bases from J, the junction contained 4 bases not matched to a gene. DNA for the CDR3: TGCAGCGTTCCTCGGGACAGCTATGGCTACACCTTC. Protein product: CSVPRDSYGYTF.

The V gene is TRBV19, the J gene TRBJ2-2; 7 bases are shared with TRBD1. Germline assignment: CDR1 LNHDA and CDR2 SQIVND (reference sequence). V shed 6 bases, J shed 9 bases, and the junction held 4 bases outside the gene matches. The CDR3 runs 12 residues. The CDR3 nucleotides are TGTGCCAGTAGAACCAGGGGGAGGGAGCTGTTTTTT. Translation gives CASRTRGRELFF.

The gene calls are TRBV28 and TRBJ2-7, with a possible D match to TRBD2 (6 bases). In germline, CDR1 is MDHEN, CDR2 SYDVKM. The CDR3 spans 18 residues. Trimming left V 2 bases short and J 4 bases short, with 24 bases between. This chain's CDR3 is CASSLVLIRTPEGYEQYF. The CDR3 DNA follows: TGTGCCAGCAGTTTAGTCCTAATTAGGACTCCGGAGGGATACGAGCAGTACTTC.

CDR3 in DNA: TGTGCCAGCAGCTTAATGGGACTAGCGGGGAACAATGAGCAGTTCTTC. Residues: CASSLMGLAGNNEQFF. This chain links TRBV11-3 with TRBJ2-1; 13 bases map to TRBD2. The V gene end was trimmed by 2 bases and the J gene end by 5 bases; junction bases not matched to a gene: 3. The CDR3 is made up of 16 amino acids. Per germline, CDR1 SGHNT and CDR2 YENEEA.

This clone came up a few times. The chain links TRBV6-8 to TRBJ2-2, with 8 bases that match TRBD2. Trimming cost V 0 bases and J 5 bases; bases outside gene matches: 5. The CDR3 is made up of 16 amino acids. Germline lookup yields CDR1 MNHGY and CDR2 SAAAGT. The CDR3 region is CASSYSSSGETGELFF. CDR3 sequence (DNA): TGTGCCAGCAGTTACTCGAGTAGCGGGGAGACCGGGGAGCTGTTTTTT.

V gene TRBV19 combines with J gene TRBJ1-5; D is ambiguous. V was trimmed by 1 base and J by 3 bases, leaving 13 bases between them. This CDR3 region has 16 residues. Germline assignment: CDR1 LNHDA and CDR2 SQIVND (reference sequence). Here the CDR3 DNA reads TGTGCCAGTAGTATAGCTTGGGAAGAGAACAATCAGCCCCAGCATTTT. Translated, it gives CASSIAWEENNQPQHF.

V is TRBV6-8 and J is TRBJ2-1; 13 bases agree with TRBD2. The ends lost 5 bases at V and 0 bases at J; junction bases unmatched: 7. Germline CDR1 reads MNHGY; CDR2 reads SAAAGT. This CDR3 has 18 residues. CDR3 nucleotide sequence: TGTGCCAGCAGTGGAGGACTAGCGGGGGCGGTCTCCTACAATGAGCAGTTCTTC. Its protein is CASSGGLAGAVSYNEQFF.

This clone turned up a few times. J is TRBJ1-3 and V is TRBV15; no clear D. The CDR3 extends over 14 amino acids. From germline, CDR1 is LNHNV and CDR2 YYDKDF (reference sequence). Trimming took 0 bases from V and 3 from J, leaving 6 bases between them. The CDR3 DNA reads TGTGCCACCAGCAGAGACCAGTTTGGAAACACCATATATTTT. Amino acids: CATSRDQFGNTIYF.

CDR3 nucleotide sequence: TGTGCCAGCAGTAACAGGGTCTCTGGGGCCAACGTCCTGACTTTC. Its translation: CASSNRVSGANVLTF. This sequence joins TRBV6-8 and TRBJ2-6; D is perhaps TRBD1 (6 bases). The CDR3 has 15 amino acids. The V gene lost 5 bases and the J gene lost 0 bases, with 8 bases spanning the gap. Germline lookup yields CDR1 MNHGY and CDR2 SAAAGT.

This clone was counted a single time. J is TRBJ2-5 and V is TRBV6-8, with 8 nucleotides matching TRBD1. The CDR3 has 14 amino acids. V lost 6 bases, J lost 5 bases, and 8 bases stayed unmatched. The germline V gene has CDR1 MNHGY and CDR2 SAAAGT. The CDR3 loop reads CASSQTGEGETQYF. CDR3 sequence (DNA): TGTGCCAGCAGCCAGACAGGGGAAGGGGAGACCCAGTACTTC.